This T cell receptor (beta chain) was captured by sequencing in a study of regulatory T cells in long-lasting Graves disease. Time point given: newly diagnosed GD, antithyroid drugs for less than 3 months. Scientists built the TCR library using RNA that was extracted from PBMCs. Researchers made TCR beta libraries by using iRepertoire HTBI primers and running Arm-PCR on CDR3 regions. TCRdb itself ran the multiplex PCR reads through MiXCR, one entry per CDR3 protein. The sample lists roughly 500,000 distinct CDR3 sequences, 12% occurring once. Another study also made use of these data, one on T cells in Graves' hyperthyroidism and ophthalmopathy. From that second work: The HTBI primer set served for first-round RT-PCR of the TCR CDR3.

The sequence was obtained from a woman aged 25 to 39 with Graves disease. Sequenced here: peripheral blood mononuclear cells (PBMCs), sampled at new diagnosis, from a patient treated with antithyroid drugs.

CDR3 in amino acids: CSARLRAHSSYNEQFF. CDR3 sequence (DNA): TGCAGTGCTAGGCTTAGGGCCCATTCCTCCTACAATGAGCAGTTCTTC. This chain joins TRBV20-1 and TRBJ2-1; no clear D. V was clipped by 3 bases and J by 0 bases, with 15 bases between them. CDR1 is DFQATT, CDR2 SNEGSKA, per germline (reference sequence). The CDR3 runs 16 residues.